These T cell receptor beta chains were read from a single sample in a study of T cell responses to AZD1222 COVID-19 vaccine. Only in-frame clones appear in the TCRdb table, and some are missing; sequencing was by immunoSEQ multiplex PCR. The sample has 210,000 or so clones; 93% are singletons. The sequencing here drew on peripheral blood, taken on day 0 of MenACWY control vaccination. The receptors shown here come from an adult in good health. CDR3s include the opening cysteine and the closing phenylalanine or tryptophan. Fields, in order: V gene, D gene, clone size, J gene, CDR3 DNA, CDR3 protein. A D gene is named only where the DNA matches it firmly. Expanded clones are given a class, and other clones once, few, many or no size at all.

V: TRBV11-3
D: TRBD1
size: NA
J: TRBJ2-2
DNA: TGTGCCAGCAGTCTTACCGGGACAGCTAACACCGGGGAGCTGTTTTTT
CDR3: CASSLTGTANTGELFF

V: TRBV13
D: TRBD1
size: NA
J: TRBJ1-2
DNA: TGTGCCAGCAGCTCGACAGGGGAAGGCTACACCTTC
CDR3: CASSSTGEGYTF

V: TRBV10-3
D: NA
size: NA
J: TRBJ1-1
DNA: TGTGCCATCTCCGGTGACATGAACACTGAAGCTTTCTTT
CDR3: CAISGDMNTEAFF

V: TRBV19
D: NA
size: NA
J: TRBJ1-2
DNA: TGTGCCAGTAGTTCCGGTTATGGCTATGGCTACACCTTC
CDR3: CASSSGYGYGYTF

V: TRBV10-1
D: NA
size: NA
J: TRBJ1-3
DNA: TGCGCCAGCAGTGAGTTCGTGGGGCATGGAAACACCATATATTTT
CDR3: CASSEFVGHGNTIYF

V: TRBV29-1
D: TRBD1
size: NA
J: TRBJ1-1
DNA: TGCAGCGTTAGGGGGCGAGCCCCTGAAGCTTTCTTT
CDR3: CSVRGRAPEAFF

V: TRBV6-2/TRBV6-3
D: NA
size: NA
J: TRBJ1-2
DNA: TGTGCCAGCAGTGATAACAGGATGAAGGAGGGCTACACCTTC
CDR3: CASSDNRMKEGYTF

V: TRBV13
D: NA
size: NA
J: TRBJ2-3
DNA: TGTGCCAGCAGCCGTCTCCTGCAGGGGTCCACAGATACGCAGTATTTT
CDR3: CASSRLLQGSTDTQYF

V: TRBV21-1
D: NA
size: NA
J: TRBJ2-7
DNA: TGTGCCAGCAGCAAACCCGGGGATACGTCCTACGAGCAGTACTTC
CDR3: CASSKPGDTSYEQYF

V: TRBV28
D: NA
size: NA
J: TRBJ1-5
DNA: TGTGCCAGCAGTTTATGGCCGGGAAATCAGCCCCAGCATTTT
CDR3: CASSLWPGNQPQHF

V: TRBV4-2
D: NA
size: NA
J: TRBJ2-1
DNA: TGTGCCAGCACCCCTATAGGGGGTCTCTCCTACAATGAGCAGTTCTTC
CDR3: CASTPIGGLSYNEQFF

V: TRBV10-1
D: NA
size: NA
J: TRBJ2-3
DNA: TGCGCCAGCAGTGAGCAGGGGGGGCCCAAAGATACGCAGTATTTT
CDR3: CASSEQGGPKDTQYF

V: TRBV5-4
D: NA
size: NA
J: TRBJ1-6
DNA: TGTGCCAGCAGCTTGACAGGGACTAATTCACCCCTCCACTTT
CDR3: CASSLTGTNSPLHF

V: TRBV12-5
D: TRBD2
size: NA
J: TRBJ2-7
DNA: TGTGCTAGTGAGTCCACTAGCGGCTCCTACGAGCAGTACTTC
CDR3: CASESTSGSYEQYF

V: TRBV7-2
D: NA
size: once
J: TRBJ2-6
DNA: TGTGCCAGCAGCTTGGAGGGAACTGGGGCCAACGTCCTGACTTTC
CDR3: CASSLEGTGANVLTF